Below, one T cell receptor beta chain is given with its context. No cognate antigen has been identified for it. Per-base qualities were not stored, and no clone one base away is much larger. The library was prepared using 5' RACE. The run used an Illumina HiSeq 2500. A second PCR of about 6 to 12 cycles was performed with a sample-barcoded 5' primer and a J-beta primer mix. A unique molecular identifier was introduced onto each TCR beta cDNA molecule by a template-switch 5' adaptor carrying 12 random nucleotides. Each sample yielded at least 3 million CDR3-containing paired-end reads. All of the RNA was converted into first-strand cDNA using the Mint cDNA synthesis kit, with a TRBC-specific oligonucleotide serving as the primer. Following uracil-DNA glycosylase treatment, all cDNA underwent a first 18-cycle PCR with the universal primers M1SS and BC2_uni_R. As for how the authors treated the data: Normalization of each sample was performed by random selection of 1 million high-quality reads, each carrying a distinct molecular identifier. Instead of being binned into consensus sequences, reads with shared molecular identifiers were discarded. MiTCR, set to a Q25 quality threshold and the strictest error-elimination algorithm, was used for CDR3 identification, clonotype clustering and error correction. Lower-bound total TCR beta diversity was estimated with a nonparametric unseen species model using Euler transformation. The raw public reads went through TCRdb reprocessing: fastp at Q25, MiXCR clone calling, in-frame beta chains kept. Each record represents a unique CDR3 protein, reported with the most common genes and DNA among its rows. Here the V and J calls rest on TCRdb's processing, not on the authors' analysis. This sample comprises 1.5 million to 2 million distinct CDR3 sequences, under 30% of them detected only once. The ten largest clones capture about 7.7% of the sample.

This sample was included in a study of blood T cells in healthy people across ages (dated by TCRdb to about 2015). At the level of the whole study: Template switching captured roughly one uniquely barcoded TCR beta cDNA molecule per two T cells in model experiments. Donors of different ages were randomly distributed across sequencing lanes to avoid experimental bias. Using deep sequencing normalized with unique cDNA molecular identifiers, the study measured how TCR beta repertoire diversity changes with age. Four age groups were formed from the donors: young (average about 17 years), middle-aged (roughly 38), aged (around 68) and long-lived (less than 85). Two additional independent replicas of 1 million unique cDNA reads from the same blood draw were analyzed for two donors (one aged 18 to 30 and one aged 80 or older).

Overall study results and their limits: The long-lived group showed more naive CD4+ T cells, fewer expanded clones and increased TCR diversity than the aged group, suggesting age selection. Conclusive comparison of naive and antigen-experienced compartments was prevented by the profiling of bulk unsorted PBMCs. As age increased, observed TCR beta diversity per million T cells dropped in a roughly linear way, and a significant reduction was already evident by age about 40. Estimates of total diversity based on one million sequenced T cells were considered lower bounds and underestimates. A strong correlation was found between observed TCR beta diversity and the percentage of naive T cells measured by flow cytometry. Donor CMV infection status was unknown, potentially confounding age-related changes in expanded clonotypes.

The roughly 42 donors, aged 6 to 90 years, were systemically healthy Caucasian individuals from Russia. Each donor gave around 9.8 milliliters of peripheral blood, collected into EDTA-treated Vacutainer tubes. PBMCs were isolated by Ficoll-Paque density-gradient centrifugation, with at least 6 million obtained per sample. Total RNA was extracted from PBMCs with Trizol reagent, with at least 6 micrograms obtained per sample. The percentages of naive CD45RAhigh/CD27high T cells were determined by flow cytometry on a PBMC aliquot from every donor. The sequencing input was blood. This receptor was obtained from a woman in her 30s in good health.

The sequence in DNA is TGTGCCAGCAGCTTAGAGGGCGGGGGGGGTCGGCACACCTTC. Its coded protein is CASSLEGGGGRHTF. In this chain, TRBV7-2 is recombined with TRBJ1-2; a tentative D match to TRBD1 spans 5 bases. The germline V gene yields SGHTA for CDR1 and FQGNSA for CDR2. The CDR3, cysteine through phenylalanine, is 14 amino acids long. The kept DNA is CDR3 alone, 42 bases in frame from the first base. Trimming at the junction amounts to 1 base on V and 12 bases on J, and the germline ends lie 18 bases apart.